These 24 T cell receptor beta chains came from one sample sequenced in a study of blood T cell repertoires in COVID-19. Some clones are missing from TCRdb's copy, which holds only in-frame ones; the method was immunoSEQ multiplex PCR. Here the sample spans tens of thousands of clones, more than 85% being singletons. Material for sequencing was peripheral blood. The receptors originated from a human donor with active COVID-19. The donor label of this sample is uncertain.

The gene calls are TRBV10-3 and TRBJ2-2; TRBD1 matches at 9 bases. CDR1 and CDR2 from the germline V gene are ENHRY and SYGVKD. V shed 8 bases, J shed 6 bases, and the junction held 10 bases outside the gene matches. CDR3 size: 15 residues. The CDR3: CAIGSGTGLAGELFF. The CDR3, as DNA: TGTGCCATCGGCTCCGGGACAGGGCTCGCCGGGGAGCTGTTTTTT.

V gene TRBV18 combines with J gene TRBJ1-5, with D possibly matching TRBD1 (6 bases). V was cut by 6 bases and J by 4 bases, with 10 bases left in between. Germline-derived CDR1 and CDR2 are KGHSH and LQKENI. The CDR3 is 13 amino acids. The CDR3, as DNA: TGTGCCAGCTCCAAGGGGGAGAATCAGCCCCAGCATTTT. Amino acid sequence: CASSKGENQPQHF.

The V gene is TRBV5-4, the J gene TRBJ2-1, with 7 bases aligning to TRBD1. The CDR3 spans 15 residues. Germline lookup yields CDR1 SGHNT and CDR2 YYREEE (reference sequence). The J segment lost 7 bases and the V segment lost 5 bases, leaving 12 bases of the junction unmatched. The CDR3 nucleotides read TGTGCCAGCAGTAAAAAGGGGGACAGTGTTAATGAGCAGTTCTTC. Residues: CASSKKGDSVNEQFF.

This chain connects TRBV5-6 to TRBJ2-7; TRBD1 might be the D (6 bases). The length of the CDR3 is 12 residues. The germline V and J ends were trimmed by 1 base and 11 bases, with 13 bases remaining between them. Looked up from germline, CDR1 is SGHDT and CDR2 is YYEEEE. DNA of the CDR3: TGTGCCAGCAGCTTGCTTCAGGGGTGGGAGTACTTC. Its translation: CASSLLQGWEYF.

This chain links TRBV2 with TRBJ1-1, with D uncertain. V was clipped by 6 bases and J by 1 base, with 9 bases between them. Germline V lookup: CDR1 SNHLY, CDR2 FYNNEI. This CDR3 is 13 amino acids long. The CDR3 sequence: CASSYERNTEAFF. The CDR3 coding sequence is TGTGCCAGCAGCTACGAGCGGAACACTGAAGCTTTCTTT. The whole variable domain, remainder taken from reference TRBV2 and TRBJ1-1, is EPEVTQTPSHQVTQMGQEVILRCVPISNHLYFYWYRQILGQKVEFLVSFYNNEISEKSEIFDDQFSVERPDGSNFTLKIRSTKLEDSAMYFCASSYERNTEAFFGQGTRLTVV.

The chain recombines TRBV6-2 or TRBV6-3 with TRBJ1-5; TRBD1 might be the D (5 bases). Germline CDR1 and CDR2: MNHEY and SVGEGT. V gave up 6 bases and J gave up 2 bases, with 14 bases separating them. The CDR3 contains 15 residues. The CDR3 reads CASSGAQGGNQPQHF. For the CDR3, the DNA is TGTGCCAGCAGCGGGGCGCAGGGTGGCAATCAGCCCCAGCATTTT.

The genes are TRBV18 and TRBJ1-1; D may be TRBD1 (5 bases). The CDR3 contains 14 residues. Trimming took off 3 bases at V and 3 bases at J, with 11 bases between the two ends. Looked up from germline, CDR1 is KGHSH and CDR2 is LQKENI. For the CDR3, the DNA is TGTGCCAGCTCACCCGACAGCTACTACACTGAAGCTTTCTTT. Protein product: CASSPDSYYTEAFF.

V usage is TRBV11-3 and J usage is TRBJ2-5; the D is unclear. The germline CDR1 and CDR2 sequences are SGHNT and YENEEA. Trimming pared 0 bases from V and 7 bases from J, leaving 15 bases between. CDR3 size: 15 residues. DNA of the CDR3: TGTGCCAGCAGCTTAGATGGTTCGGTATTTGGGACCCAGTACTTC. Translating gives CASSLDGSVFGTQYF.

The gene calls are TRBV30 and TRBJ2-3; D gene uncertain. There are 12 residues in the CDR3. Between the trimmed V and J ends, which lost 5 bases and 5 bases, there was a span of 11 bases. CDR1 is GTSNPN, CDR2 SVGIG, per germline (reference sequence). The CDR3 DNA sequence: TGTGCCTGGGCCCCGAACGGAGATACGCAGTATTTT. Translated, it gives CAWAPNGDTQYF.

The DNA for the CDR3 is TGTGCCAGCAGCTTACTGGCGGGAGTCTACGAGCAGTACTTC. Translation gives CASSLLAGVYEQYF. J is TRBJ2-7 and V is TRBV13; 7 nucleotides match TRBD2. Germline lookup yields CDR1 PRHDT and CDR2 FYEKMQ (reference sequence). V was pared by 2 bases and J by 3 bases, with 4 bases of the junction left unmatched. The CDR3 sequence is 14 residues long.

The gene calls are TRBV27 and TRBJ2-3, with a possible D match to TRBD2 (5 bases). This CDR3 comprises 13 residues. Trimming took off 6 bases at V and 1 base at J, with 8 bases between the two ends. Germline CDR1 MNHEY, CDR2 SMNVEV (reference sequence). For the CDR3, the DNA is TGTGCCAGCAGACGGGGTGGCACAGATACGCAGTATTTT. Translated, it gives CASRRGGTDTQYF.

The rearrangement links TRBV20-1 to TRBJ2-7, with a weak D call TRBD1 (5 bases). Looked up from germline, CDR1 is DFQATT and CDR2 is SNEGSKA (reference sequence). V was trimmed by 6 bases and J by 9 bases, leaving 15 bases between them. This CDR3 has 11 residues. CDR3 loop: CSASTAFRQYF. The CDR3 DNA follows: TGCAGTGCGTCGACAGCTTTTCGGCAGTACTTC.

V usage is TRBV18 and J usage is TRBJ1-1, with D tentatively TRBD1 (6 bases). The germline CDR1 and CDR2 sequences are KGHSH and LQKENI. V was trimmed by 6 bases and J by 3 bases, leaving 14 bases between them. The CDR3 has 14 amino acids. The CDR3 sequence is CASSPGAGDTEAFF. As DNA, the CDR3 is TGTGCCAGCTCTCCAGGGGCAGGGGACACTGAAGCTTTCTTT.

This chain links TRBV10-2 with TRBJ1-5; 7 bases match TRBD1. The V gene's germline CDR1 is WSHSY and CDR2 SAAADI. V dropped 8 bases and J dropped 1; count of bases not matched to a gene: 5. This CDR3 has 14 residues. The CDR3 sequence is CASLDRVSNQPQHF. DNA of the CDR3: TGCGCCAGCTTAGACAGGGTGAGCAATCAGCCCCAGCATTTT.

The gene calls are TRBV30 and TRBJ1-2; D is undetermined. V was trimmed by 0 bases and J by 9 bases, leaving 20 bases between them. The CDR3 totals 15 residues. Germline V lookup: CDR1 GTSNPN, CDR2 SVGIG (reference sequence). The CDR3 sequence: CAWSVPLEQNRRYTF. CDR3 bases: TGTGCCTGGAGTGTACCTCTGGAGCAGAACCGCCGCTACACCTTC.

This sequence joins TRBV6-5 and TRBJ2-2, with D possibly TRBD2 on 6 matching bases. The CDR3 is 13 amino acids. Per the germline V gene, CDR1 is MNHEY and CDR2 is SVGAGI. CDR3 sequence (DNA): TGTGCTAGCCGGGAGTTAAGCACCGGGGAGCTGTTTTTT. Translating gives CASRELSTGELFF.

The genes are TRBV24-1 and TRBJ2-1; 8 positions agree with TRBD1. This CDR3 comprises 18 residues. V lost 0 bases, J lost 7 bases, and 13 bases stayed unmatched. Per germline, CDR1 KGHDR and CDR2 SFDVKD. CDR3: CATSDLIVVTGVLNEQFF. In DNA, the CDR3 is TGTGCCACCAGTGATTTGATTGTAGTGACAGGGGTTTTAAATGAGCAGTTCTTC.

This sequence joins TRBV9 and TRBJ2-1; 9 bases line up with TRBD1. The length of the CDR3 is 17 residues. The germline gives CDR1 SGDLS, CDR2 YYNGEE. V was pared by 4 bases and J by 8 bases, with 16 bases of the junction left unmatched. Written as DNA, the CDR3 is TGTGCCAGCAGCCCCAGACCACCGGGACAGGGTACGGATGAGCAGTTCTTC. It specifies CASSPRPPGQGTDEQFF.

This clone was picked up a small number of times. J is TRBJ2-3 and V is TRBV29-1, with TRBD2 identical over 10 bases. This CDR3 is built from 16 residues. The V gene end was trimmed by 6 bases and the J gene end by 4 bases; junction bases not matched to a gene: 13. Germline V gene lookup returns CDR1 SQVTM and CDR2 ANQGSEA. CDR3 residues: CSVGGRTSGGADTQYF. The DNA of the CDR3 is TGCAGCGTGGGGGGCCGGACTAGCGGCGGCGCAGATACGCAGTATTTT.

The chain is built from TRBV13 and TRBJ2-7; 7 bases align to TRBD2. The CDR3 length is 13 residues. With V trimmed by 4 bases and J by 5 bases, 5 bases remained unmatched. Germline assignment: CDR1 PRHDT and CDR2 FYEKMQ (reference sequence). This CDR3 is CASSSLAADEQYF. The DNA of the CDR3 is TGTGCCAGCAGCTCCCTAGCGGCTGACGAGCAGTACTTC.

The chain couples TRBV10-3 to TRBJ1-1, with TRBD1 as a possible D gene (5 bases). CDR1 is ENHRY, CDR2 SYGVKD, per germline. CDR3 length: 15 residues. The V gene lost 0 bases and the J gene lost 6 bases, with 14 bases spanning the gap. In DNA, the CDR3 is TGTGCCATCAGTGAGTCGGGGCAGGCGAGCGCTGAAGCTTTCTTT. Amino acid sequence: CAISESGQASAEAFF.

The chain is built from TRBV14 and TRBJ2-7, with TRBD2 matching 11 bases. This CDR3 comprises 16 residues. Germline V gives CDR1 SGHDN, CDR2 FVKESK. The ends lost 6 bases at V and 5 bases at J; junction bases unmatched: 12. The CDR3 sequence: CASRPTTSGSRNEQYF. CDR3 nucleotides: TGTGCCAGCAGGCCCACCACTAGCGGGAGTAGGAACGAGCAGTACTTC.

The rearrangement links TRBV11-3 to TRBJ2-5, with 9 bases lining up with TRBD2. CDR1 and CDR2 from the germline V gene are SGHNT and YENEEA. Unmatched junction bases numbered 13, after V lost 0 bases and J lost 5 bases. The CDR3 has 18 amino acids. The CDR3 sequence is CASSLDRGGRAFTETQYF. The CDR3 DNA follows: TGTGCCAGCAGCTTAGATCGAGGCGGGAGGGCCTTTACGGAGACCCAGTACTTC. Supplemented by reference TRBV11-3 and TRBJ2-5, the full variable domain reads EAGVVQSPRYKIIEKKQPVAFWCNPISGHNTLYWYLQNLGQGPELLIRYENEEAVDDSQLPKDRFSAERLKGVDSTLKIQPAELGDSAVYLCASSLDRGGRAFTETQYFGPGTRLLVL.

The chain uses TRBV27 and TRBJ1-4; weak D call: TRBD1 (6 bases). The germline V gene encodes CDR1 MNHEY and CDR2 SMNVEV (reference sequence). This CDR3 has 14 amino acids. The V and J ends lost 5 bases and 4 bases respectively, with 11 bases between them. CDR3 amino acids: CASSKQGHNEKLFF. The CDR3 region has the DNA TGTGCCAGCAGTAAACAGGGACATAATGAAAAACTGTTTTTT. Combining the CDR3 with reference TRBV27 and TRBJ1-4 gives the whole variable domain EAQVTQNPRYLITVTGKKLTVTCSQNMNHEYMSWYRQDPGLGLRQIYYSMNVEVTDKGDVPEGYKVSRKEKRNFPLILESPSPNQTSLYFCASSKQGHNEKLFFGSGTQLSVL.